The TCR beta chain described here comes from a study of beta chain features in type 1 diabetes. Reverse transcription of all isolated RNA meant that expressed TCRB transcripts were sequenced. Data came from immunoSEQ multiplex PCR; TCRdb stores just in-frame clones and leaves some out. This table has 810,000 or so clones, about a sixth appearing once. There are a few counts of this clone. V lost 1 base and J 5 bases, leaving 22 bases between the germline ends. The CDR3 runs to 18 residues. Germline V lookup: CDR1 MGHRA, CDR2 YSYEKL. This clonotype was obtained from a woman aged 18-30 years in good health. V and J are TRBV4-1 and TRBJ2-3; a weak D match, TRBD2 (5 bases). The sequenced sample was naive CD4+ T cells from blood. Here the CDR3 reads CASSQVGSGLGVLDTQYF. The CDR3 region has the DNA TGCGCCAGCAGCCAAGTTGGAAGCGGTTTAGGAGTTTTAGATACGCAGTATTTT.